This TCR beta chain is from a study of radiotherapy plus CTLA-4 blockade in lung cancer. The CDR3 runs to 13 residues. V was shortened by 1 base and J by 5 bases, with 9 bases between the two germline ends. Germline V gene sequence: CDR1 MGHRA, CDR2 YSYEKL. The table came from immunoSEQ multiplex PCR; TCRdb's copy has only in-frame clones and leaves some out. The sample includes approximately 3,100 clones, more than 70% of them seen just once. Study-wide results and caveats: Researchers report tumor-derived TCR clones expanding in blood after radiotherapy plus ipilimumab. According to reports, early shifts in blood T cell clones, alongside interferon-beta, forecast response most accurately.

In the case of this clone: The antigen is not known.

The starting material was tumor tissue, obtained from a patient treated with radiotherapy plus ipilimumab. The clonotype originates from a human donor with non-small cell lung cancer that progressed on radiotherapy plus ipilimumab. The rearrangement links TRBV4-1 to TRBJ2-7, with D maybe TRBD1 (5 bases). As DNA, the CDR3 is TGCGCCAGCAGCCAAGTCGTCAGGGACGAGCAGTACTTC. Amino acids: CASSQVVRDEQYF.